A selection of T cell receptor beta chains follows, all from one sample in a study of shared clonotypes between healthy human individuals. Libraries were prepared by immunoSEQ multiplex PCR; TCRdb keeps only in-frame clonotypes and omits some of them. The table records 850,000 to 1,100,000 clones, approximately 75% of them present only once. Sequencing input: memory CD4+ T cells from PBMCs. The receptors were gathered from a man in his late teens or twenties in good health. Some clones in this sample may be carry-over from other donors' samples. CDR3s include the opening cysteine and the closing phenylalanine or tryptophan. D genes are given only for firm matches. Clone size appears in some rows only: once, few, many, or a class for an expanded clone.

TRBV7-8	TRBJ2-2	16	NA	NA	TGTGCCAGCAGCCTAGGGGTAGCGGAGAACACCGGGGAGCTGTTTTTT	CASSLGVAENTGELFF
TRBV11-2	TRBJ2-2	16	NA	TRBD2	TGTGCCAGCAGCTTTCTAGCGGGAGGCGGCACCGGGGAGCTGTTTTTT	CASSFLAGGGTGELFF
TRBV6-5	TRBJ2-5	15	NA	NA	TGTGCCAGCAGTTACGCCTGGACAGATCAAGAGACCCAGTACTTC	CASSYAWTDQETQYF
TRBV9	TRBJ1-2	15	NA	NA	TGTGCCAGCAGCAACTCCCGGGCGGACCTCTATGGCTACACCTTC	CASSNSRADLYGYTF
TRBV5-1	TRBJ1-2	15	NA	TRBD1	TGCGCCAGCAGCTTAACAGGGGGATGGAACTATGGCTACACCTTC	CASSLTGGWNYGYTF
TRBV28	TRBJ2-2	15	NA	NA	TGTGCCAGCAGTTCCTTAGCGAGATACACCGGGGAGCTGTTTTTT	CASSSLARYTGELFF
TRBV7-8	TRBJ1-3	16	NA	NA	TGTGCCAGCAGTATTGGTGGAGCTCTCTCTGGAAACACCATATATTTT	CASSIGGALSGNTIYF
TRBV29-1	TRBJ1-1	13	NA	NA	TGCAGCGTTGTTAAGGCCCCGAACACTGAAGCTTTCTTT	CSVVKAPNTEAFF
TRBV19	TRBJ1-2	14	NA	TRBD1	TGTGCCAGTACCCTCCGGGACAGGGGTTGGGGCTACACCTTC	CASTLRDRGWGYTF
TRBV6-5	TRBJ1-2	14	NA	NA	TGTGCCAGCAGAGATCGATTAGGGGGATATGGCTACACCTTC	CASRDRLGGYGYTF
TRBV7-2	TRBJ2-7	17	NA	TRBD1	TGTGCCAGCAGCGCCCGGGTGCCCCGACAGGGGGCGTACGAGCAGTACTTC	CASSARVPRQGAYEQYF
TRBV2	TRBJ1-5	15	NA	NA	TGTGCCAGCAGGGCAGGGATGGGGAGCAATCAGCCCCAGCATTTT	CASRAGMGSNQPQHF
TRBV7-3	TRBJ2-2	14	few	TRBD2	TGTGCCAGCAGCCTCGGGACTAGCACCGGGGAGCTGTTTTTT	CASSLGTSTGELFF